The next 20 T cell receptor beta chains were all read from a single sample in a study of blood T cell repertoires in COVID-19. Clones were sequenced by immunoSEQ multiplex PCR, and TCRdb holds only the in-frame ones, with some missing. The table lists hundreds of thousands of clones, about 91% of them singletons, with over 10% in the top ten. Sample: peripheral blood. The receptors were sampled from a woman in her forties or fifties with COVID-19, enrolled during active disease.

Note on this clone: The same CDR3 can be traced to other DNA sequences in this sample. The CDR3 coding sequence is TGCAGTGCTAGTCAGGGTTACGAGCAGTACTTC. It is translated as CSASQGYEQYF. V gene TRBV20-1 combines with J gene TRBJ2-7, with D possibly being TRBD1 (5 bases). The CDR3 is made up of 11 amino acids. Germline V gene lookup returns CDR1 DFQATT and CDR2 SNEGSKA (reference sequence). V was shortened by 3 bases and J by 4 bases, with 7 bases between the two germline ends.

CDR3: CASSLEQPGNSPLHF. DNA for the CDR3: TGCGCCAGCAGCTTGGAGCAACCAGGGAATTCACCCCTCCACTTT. The genes are TRBV5-1 and TRBJ1-6; D is perhaps TRBD1 (5 bases). Germline V gene data show CDR1 as SGHRS and CDR2 as YFSETQ. The CDR3 runs 15 residues. Deletions cut 0 bases from V and 7 bases from J, with 11 bases between.

The chain couples TRBV6-2 or TRBV6-3 to TRBJ2-3, with 12 bases lining up with TRBD2. Trimming took 2 bases from V and 2 from J; bases not matched to a gene: 5. The CDR3 loop spans 17 amino acids. Germline V gene sequence: CDR1 MNHEY, CDR2 SVGEGT. In DNA form, the CDR3 reads TGTGCCAGCAGTTACGCTAGCGGGGGGGCCAACACAGATACGCAGTATTTT. As protein: CASSYASGGANTDTQYF.

The gene calls are TRBV18 and TRBJ2-2; tentative D call: TRBD2 (6 bases). Germline V gene data show CDR1 as KGHSH and CDR2 as LQKENI. Trimming removed 9 bases from V and 1 base from J, with 12 bases in between. The CDR3 runs to 14 residues. This chain's CDR3 is CASFPGLNTGELFF. The DNA of the CDR3 is TGTGCCAGTTTCCCGGGACTGAACACCGGGGAGCTGTTTTTT.

The chain carries TRBV4-1 and TRBJ2-1; 10 nucleotides align to TRBD1. The V segment lost 1 base and the J segment 5 bases; nucleotides outside the gene matches: 5. Germline CDR1 is MGHRA and CDR2 is YSYEKL. The CDR3 consists of 16 residues. CDR3 in amino acids: CASSQVDGTGDNEQFF. CDR3 bases: TGCGCCAGCAGCCAAGTGGACGGGACAGGGGACAATGAGCAGTTCTTC.

V and J are TRBV7-2 and TRBJ2-1, with D possibly being TRBD2 (6 bases). This CDR3 comprises 12 residues. Germline lookup yields CDR1 SGHTA and CDR2 FQGNSA. Trimming left V 2 bases short and J 9 bases short, with 8 bases between. The CDR3 bases are TGTGCCAGCAGCTTACAGGGAGGTGAGCAGTTCTTC. Its translation is CASSLQGGEQFF.

The chain uses TRBV2 and TRBJ1-1; D remains ambiguous. The CDR3 has 14 residues. Germline V CDR1 and CDR2: SNHLY, FYNNEI. Trimming removed 4 bases at V and 1 base at J, with 10 bases between. The CDR3 here is CASSGPTGNTEAFF. In DNA form, the CDR3 reads TGTGCCAGCAGTGGCCCCACGGGGAACACTGAAGCTTTCTTT.

The V gene is TRBV5-1, the J gene TRBJ1-2; the D gene is possibly TRBD1 (5 bases). The CDR3 length is 15 residues. CDR1 and CDR2 from the germline V gene are SGHRS and YFSETQ. Trimming shortened V by 0 bases and J by 6 bases, and 15 bases separated the two germline ends. CDR3 DNA sequence: TGCGCCAGCAGCTTGGATACGTGGGGCCAGGATGGCTACACCTTC. Translating it yields CASSLDTWGQDGYTF. The full variable domain, its missing parts supplied by reference TRBV5-1 and TRBJ1-2, is KAGVTQTPRYLIKTRGQQVTLSCSPISGHRSVSWYQQTPGQGLQFLFEYFSETQRNKGNFPGRFSGRQFSNSRSEMNVSTLELGDSALYLCASSLDTWGQDGYTFGSGTRLTVV.

The chain joins TRBV7-9 to TRBJ2-7; a weak D match, TRBD2 (5 bases). CDR3 length: 13 amino acids. Germline-derived CDR1 and CDR2 are SEHNR and FQNEAQ (reference sequence). Trimming removed 8 bases from V and 6 bases from J, with 17 bases in between. Here the CDR3 DNA reads TGTGCCAGCGACCGTGCACTTGGAGGCGAGCAGTACTTC. It encodes CASDRALGGEQYF.

Regarding this clone: An end of the junction differs from the germline gene, which may be a read error. The chain combines TRBV2 with TRBJ1-5; 11 bases agree with TRBD1. The CDR3 loop spans 14 amino acids. The germline V gene has CDR1 SNHLY and CDR2 FYNNEI. CDR3 DNA: TGTGCCAGCAGTGAAGAAGAGGGTACCGGGACAGGGGGTTTT. It specifies CASSEEEGTGTGGF.

The V call is TRBV12-3 or TRBV12-4, the J call TRBJ2-1; D uncertain. Trimming removed 4 bases at V and 7 bases at J, with 8 bases between. The CDR3 length is 12 residues. The CDR3: CASSSFANEQFF. The CDR3 nucleotides are TGTGCCAGCAGTTCATTTGCGAATGAGCAGTTCTTC.

This chain uses TRBV7-2 with TRBJ2-3; no firm D call. CDR1 SGHTA and CDR2 FQGNSA come from the germline V gene. This CDR3 comprises 15 residues. V was pared by 2 bases and J by 2 bases, with 11 bases between. CDR3 in DNA: TGTGCCAGCAGCTTAAGCGCCCCCCCCACAGATACGCAGTATTTT. This gives the protein CASSLSAPPTDTQYF. The entire variable domain, with the rest obtained from reference TRBV7-2 and TRBJ2-3, is as follows: GAGVSQSPSNKVTEKGKDVELRCDPISGHTALYWYRQSLGQGLEFLIYFQGNSAPDKSGLPSDRFSAERTGGSVSTLTIQRTQQEDSAVYLCASSLSAPPTDTQYFGPGTRLTVL.

CDR3 in amino acids: CASRRFLRDKGTDTQYF. The CDR3 DNA reads TGTGCCAGTCGACGCTTCCTCCGGGACAAAGGCACAGATACGCAGTATTTT. The V gene is TRBV19, the J gene TRBJ2-3; possibly TRBD1 for D (6 bases). This CDR3 region has 17 residues. The germline V gene encodes CDR1 LNHDA and CDR2 SQIVND (reference sequence). V shed 8 bases and J shed 1 base, with 22 bases lying between them.

The CDR3 bases are TGTGCCAGCAGCTTATTCGAGGTCGAGGAAAAACTGTTTTTT. As protein: CASSLFEVEEKLFF. This chain links TRBV7-9 with TRBJ1-4; D is unresolved. This CDR3 has 14 residues. Germline CDR1 SEHNR, CDR2 FQNEAQ (reference sequence). Trimming removed 2 bases at V and 8 bases at J, with 12 bases between.

As DNA, the CDR3 is TGTGCCAGTAGTATAGGGACAGGGGGGACCTACGAGCAGTACTTC. Translating gives CASSIGTGGTYEQYF. J is TRBJ2-7 and V is TRBV19; 10 bases are shared with TRBD1. Germline assignment: CDR1 LNHDA and CDR2 SQIVND (reference sequence). V lost 1 base to trimming and J lost 2 bases; unmatched junction nucleotides: 2. This CDR3 has 15 residues.

The genes are TRBV27 and TRBJ1-2; TRBD1 aligns across 10 bases. CDR3 size: 16 residues. CDR1 MNHEY and CDR2 SMNVEV come from the germline V gene (reference sequence). The trim removed 1 base at V and 8 bases at J, leaving 10 bases unmatched. CDR3 in amino acids: CASSLYPGQGSWGYTF. DNA for the CDR3: TGTGCCAGCAGTTTATACCCGGGACAGGGGAGTTGGGGCTACACCTTC.

The chain links TRBV12-3 or TRBV12-4 to TRBJ2-2; maybe TRBD1 (5 bases). This CDR3 region has 13 residues. Trimming removed 11 bases at V and 2 bases at J, with 12 bases between. Here the CDR3 DNA reads TGTGCCGGGCGAAGGGGCAACACCGGGGAGCTGTTTTTT. Translating it yields CAGRRGNTGELFF.

V usage is TRBV6-5 and J usage is TRBJ2-7, with 8 bases aligning to TRBD1. The CDR3 contains 14 residues. The germline CDR1 and CDR2 sequences are MNHEY and SVGAGI. J lost 4 bases, V lost 6 bases, and 8 bases had no gene match. CDR3 protein: CASSRGQGLYEQYF. The CDR3 DNA reads TGTGCCAGCAGCCGTGGACAGGGTTTGTACGAGCAGTACTTC.

The rearrangement links TRBV4-2 to TRBJ1-4; weak D call: TRBD1 (6 bases). Between the trimmed V and J ends, which lost 0 bases and 0 bases, there was a span of 11 bases. There are 17 residues in the CDR3. The germline CDR1 and CDR2 sequences are LGHNA and YNFKEQ. CDR3 protein: CASSQEGGGATNEKLFF. CDR3 nucleotide sequence: TGTGCCAGCAGCCAAGAGGGAGGGGGTGCAACTAATGAAAAACTGTTTTTT.

The chain is built from TRBV6-5 and TRBJ2-2, with 7 bases lining up with TRBD1. Trimming removed 4 bases from V and 0 bases from J; junction bases left unmatched: 5. The CDR3 length is 16 residues. CDR1 MNHEY and CDR2 SVGAGI come from the germline V gene. CDR3 DNA: TGTGCCAGCAGTTCCTCCGGGACAGCGAACACCGGGGAGCTGTTTTTT. Protein: CASSSSGTANTGELFF.